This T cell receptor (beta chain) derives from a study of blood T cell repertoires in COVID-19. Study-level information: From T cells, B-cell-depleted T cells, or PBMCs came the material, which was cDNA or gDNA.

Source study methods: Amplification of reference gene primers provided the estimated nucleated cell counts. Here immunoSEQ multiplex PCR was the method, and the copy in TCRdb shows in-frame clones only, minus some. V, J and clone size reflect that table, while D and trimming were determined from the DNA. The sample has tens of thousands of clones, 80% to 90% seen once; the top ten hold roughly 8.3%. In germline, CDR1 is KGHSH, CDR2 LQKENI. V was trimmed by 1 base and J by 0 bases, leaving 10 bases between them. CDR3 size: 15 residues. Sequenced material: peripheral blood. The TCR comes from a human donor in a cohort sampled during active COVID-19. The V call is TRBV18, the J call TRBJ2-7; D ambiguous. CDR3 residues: CASSPQTWNSYEQYF. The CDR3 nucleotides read TGTGCCAGCTCACCACAGACATGGAACTCCTACGAGCAGTACTTC.